This entry concerns a single T cell receptor beta chain. The data belong to a study of blood T cell repertoires in COVID-19. As for the study in general: The analysed material was cDNA or gDNA that came from T cells, B-cell-depleted T cells, or PBMCs.

Repertoires were generated with immunoSEQ multiplex PCR, while TCRdb's copy carries only in-frame clones and drops some. Seen here are 270,000 or so clones, about nine tenths observed once, and the top ten hold 0.85% to 1%. The CDR3 is 14 residues long. The ends were cut back, 8 bases at V and 2 bases at J, with 15 bases in the middle. Germline CDR1 and CDR2: MNHEY and SMNVEV (reference sequence). The chain carries TRBV27 and TRBJ1-1; no clear D. Sample: peripheral blood. This TCR was sampled from a woman between 40 and 50 years old who had recovered from COVID-19. The CDR3 region has the DNA TGTGCCAGCCGACCGGCGGAGTATAACACTGAAGCTTTCTTT. This codes for CASRPAEYNTEAFF.